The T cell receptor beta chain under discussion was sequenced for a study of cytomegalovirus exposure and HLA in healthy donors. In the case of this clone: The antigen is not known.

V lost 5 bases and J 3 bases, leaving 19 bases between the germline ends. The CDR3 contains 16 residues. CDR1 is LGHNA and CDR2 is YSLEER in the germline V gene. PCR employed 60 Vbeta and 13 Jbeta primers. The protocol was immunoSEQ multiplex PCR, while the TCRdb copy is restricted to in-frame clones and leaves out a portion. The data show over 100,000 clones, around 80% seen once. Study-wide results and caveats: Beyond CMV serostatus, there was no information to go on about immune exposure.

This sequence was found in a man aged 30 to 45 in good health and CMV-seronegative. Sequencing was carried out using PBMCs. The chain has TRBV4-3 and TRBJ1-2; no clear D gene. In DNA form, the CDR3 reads TGCGCCAGCAGCATAGCCTGGGGTGAGGGATACTATGGCTACACCTTC. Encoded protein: CASSIAWGEGYYGYTF.